The 10 T cell receptor beta chains in this list originate from one sample, sequenced in a study of OX40 agonist ivuxolimab in advanced cancers. TCRdb's table, derived via immunoSEQ multiplex PCR, lists solely in-frame clones and lacks some. The sample yields 74,000 or so clones, 90% seen once. The source was CD4+ or CD8+ T cells sorted from blood, collected in a trial of the OX40 agonist ivuxolimab. The receptor set was obtained from an adult with an advanced solid tumor such as melanoma, head and neck, liver or kidney cancer.

The chain employs TRBV27 and TRBJ1-1; D may be TRBD1 (5 bases). Looked up from germline, CDR1 is MNHEY and CDR2 is SMNVEV (reference sequence). The CDR3 spans 15 residues. V gave up 2 bases and J gave up 1 base, with 11 bases separating them. CDR3 sequence reads: CASSLQGPGNTEAFF. The CDR3 DNA follows: TGTGCCAGCAGTTTACAGGGTCCCGGGAACACTGAAGCTTTCTTT.

The V gene is TRBV5-4, the J gene TRBJ2-1; the D gene could be TRBD1 or TRBD2 (5 bases each). The length of the CDR3 is 13 residues. Germline V gene sequence: CDR1 SGHNT, CDR2 YYREEE (reference sequence). Trimming left V 6 bases short and J 10 bases short, with 17 bases between. For the CDR3, the DNA is TGTGCCAGCACGCGGACAAGTGGAGGCGAGCAGTTCTTC. It encodes CASTRTSGGEQFF.

The chain couples TRBV6-5 to TRBJ1-2, with a tentative D call TRBD1 (6 bases). Germline V gene lookup returns CDR1 MNHEY and CDR2 SVGAGI. V lost 5 bases, J lost 4 bases, and 17 bases lay in between. The CDR3 has 15 amino acids. The CDR3 sequence is CASSKEGDTIYGYTF. DNA of the CDR3: TGTGCCAGCAGTAAAGAGGGGGACACCATCTATGGCTACACCTTC.

The chain employs TRBV28 and TRBJ1-2, with D possibly being TRBD1 (5 bases). Germline assignment: CDR1 MDHEN and CDR2 SYDVKM. Deletions cut 3 bases from V and 0 bases from J, with 17 bases between. CDR3 length: 17 residues. This CDR3 reads CASSLGGAYPANYGYTF. The CDR3 nucleotides are TGTGCCAGCAGTTTGGGAGGGGCTTACCCAGCTAACTATGGCTACACCTTC.

The J gene is TRBJ2-7, the V gene TRBV5-1; no clear D gene. Trimming shortened V by 4 bases and J by 1 base, and 12 bases separated the two germline ends. The V gene's germline CDR1 is SGHRS and CDR2 YFSETQ. The CDR3 is 14 amino acids. The CDR3 nucleotides read TGCGCCAGCAGCGCACGGTTGGGGTCCTACGAGCAGTACTTC. It encodes CASSARLGSYEQYF.

The CDR3 loop reads CASSQEWTIQETQYF. Written as DNA, the CDR3 is TGTGCCAGCAGCCAAGAATGGACTATCCAAGAGACCCAGTACTTC. The chain uses TRBV4-2 and TRBJ2-5, with D possibly being TRBD2 (6 bases). The CDR3 is made up of 15 amino acids. CDR1 is LGHNA, CDR2 YNFKEQ, per germline. Deletions cut 0 bases from V and 1 base from J, with 9 bases between.

J is TRBJ2-3 and V is TRBV28, with D maybe TRBD1 (6 bases). Germline V gene data show CDR1 as MDHEN and CDR2 as SYDVKM. V lost 4 bases, J lost 2 bases, and 10 bases lay in between. The CDR3 runs 14 residues. Here the CDR3 reads CASSSGQITDTQYF. The CDR3 DNA sequence: TGTGCCAGCAGTTCCGGACAGATCACAGATACGCAGTATTTT.

The chain recombines TRBV28 with TRBJ1-6; D is uncertain. Trimming cost V 1 base and J 7 bases, with 8 bases left between them. Germline CDR1 reads MDHEN; CDR2 reads SYDVKM. The CDR3 totals 14 residues. For the CDR3, the DNA is TGTGCCAGCAGTTTATCCAATTCCAATTCACCCCTCCACTTT. This codes for CASSLSNSNSPLHF.

This clone came up once. This chain connects TRBV6-6 to TRBJ2-7; a weak D match, TRBD1 (5 bases). Trimming left V 2 bases short and J 3 bases short, with 5 bases between. Germline lookup yields CDR1 MNHNY and CDR2 SVGAGI (reference sequence). The CDR3 extends over 12 amino acids. CDR3 sequence: CASSYDSYEQYF. In DNA, the CDR3 is TGTGCCAGCAGTTACGACAGCTACGAGCAGTACTTC.

The genes are TRBV4-2 and TRBJ2-7; tentatively, D is TRBD1 (5 bases). Trimming took 2 bases from V and 2 from J, leaving 10 bases between them. Per the germline V gene, CDR1 is LGHNA and CDR2 is YNFKEQ. There are 14 residues in the CDR3. Here the CDR3 reads CASSQFDRPYEQYF. In DNA form, the CDR3 reads TGTGCCAGCAGCCAATTCGACAGACCCTACGAGCAGTACTTC.